The clone carrying this TCR beta chain was counted a single time. This sample stems from a study of control samples from healthy donors and cancer patients. Trimming took 6 bases from V and 6 from J, leaving 12 bases between them. CDR1 LNHDA and CDR2 SQIVND come from the germline V gene (reference sequence). The CDR3 is made up of 13 amino acids. Data came from immunoSEQ multiplex PCR; TCRdb stores just in-frame clones and leaves some out. The sample holds approximately 90,000 clones, about 88% seen once. The sequenced sample was blood. The TCR was taken from a woman in her 70s in good health. The rearrangement links TRBV19 to TRBJ1-5; a weak D match, TRBD1 (6 bases). This CDR3 is CASRTGRGQPQHF. The CDR3 coding sequence is TGTGCCAGTAGAACAGGGAGGGGTCAGCCCCAGCATTTT.